This is a list of T cell receptor beta chains from one sample in a study of blood T cell repertoires in COVID-19. The protocol was immunoSEQ multiplex PCR, while the TCRdb copy is restricted to in-frame clones and leaves out a portion. The table shows 250,000 to 300,000 clones, with around 88% occurring only once. Sequencing was performed on peripheral blood. The receptors derive from a woman between 65 and 79 years old with COVID-19, enrolled during active disease. The CDR3 runs from the conserved cysteine through the conserved F or W. The order of the fields is J gene, clone size, V gene, CDR3 protein. Clone size, where shown, is once, few, many, or a class for clones that have expanded.

J: TRBJ2-3
size: -
V: TRBV5-1
CDR3: CASSLAGQGVDTQYF

J: TRBJ1-4
size: -
V: TRBV18
CDR3: CASSQDRQNEKLFF

J: TRBJ2-1
size: -
V: TRBV29-1
CDR3: CSVAGTYNEQFF

J: TRBJ2-7
size: -
V: TRBV27
CDR3: CASSSYRDIISYEQYF

J: TRBJ2-7
size: once
V: TRBV11-2
CDR3: CASSPLGGAGDEQYF

J: TRBJ1-4
size: -
V: TRBV5-1
CDR3: CASSLLPGQGGEKLFF

J: TRBJ2-3
size: few
V: TRBV29-1
CDR3: CSVVGHSTDTQYF

J: TRBJ1-2
size: -
V: TRBV5-1
CDR3: CASSLNEGNTYGYTF

J: TRBJ1-5
size: -
V: TRBV29-1
CDR3: CSVVFGNQPQHF

J: TRBJ1-4
size: -
V: TRBV5-1
CDR3: CASARGEDEKLFF

J: TRBJ1-2
size: -
V: TRBV4-3
CDR3: CASSQELAGGSGDGYTF

J: TRBJ2-7
size: -
V: TRBV6-6
CDR3: CASSLGPGGEQYF

J: TRBJ1-6
size: -
V: TRBV6-6
CDR3: CASSYATGRDNSPLHF

J: TRBJ1-5
size: -
V: TRBV28
CDR3: CASSPQGGLNQPQHF

J: TRBJ2-1
size: -
V: TRBV28
CDR3: CASSFPGGGDEQFF

J: TRBJ1-1
size: once
V: TRBV2
CDR3: CASSVGQGAIPEAFF

J: TRBJ1-2
size: -
V: TRBV21-1
CDR3: CASTPGGRYYGYTF

J: TRBJ2-6
size: -
V: TRBV24-1
CDR3: CATSDPTGKGPGANVLTF

J: TRBJ2-7
size: -
V: TRBV27
CDR3: CASSLSGGNEQYF

J: TRBJ2-7
size: -
V: TRBV18
CDR3: CASSPQDRVYEQYF

J: TRBJ1-6
size: once
V: TRBV5-6
CDR3: CASSQTDRAGLDSPLHF

J: TRBJ2-7
size: -
V: TRBV25-1
CDR3: CASSYTRGGLHYEQYF

J: TRBJ2-7
size: -
V: TRBV10-2
CDR3: CASSDSPGTGGAYEQYF

J: TRBJ2-3
size: -
V: TRBV4-1
CDR3: CASSQVGLGADTQYF

J: TRBJ1-2
size: -
V: TRBV10-3
CDR3: CAITKTGIGGYTF

J: TRBJ1-4
size: -
V: TRBV19
CDR3: CASSGQGAAGEKLFF

J: TRBJ1-5
size: -
V: TRBV6-6
CDR3: CASSIGQTSNQPQHF

J: TRBJ2-3
size: -
V: TRBV11-2
CDR3: CASSLILRGYADTQYF

J: TRBJ2-3
size: -
V: TRBV5-1
CDR3: CASSQVASDTDTQYF

J: TRBJ1-2
size: once
V: TRBV27
CDR3: CASGLTGSLIHGYTF

J: TRBJ2-1
size: -
V: TRBV6-5
CDR3: CASSYGSSYNEQFF

J: TRBJ2-3
size: many
V: TRBV5-1
CDR3: CASREATSTDTQYF

J: TRBJ2-1
size: -
V: TRBV7-2
CDR3: CASHTRRGGQDEQFF

J: TRBJ1-6
size: few
V: TRBV7-2
CDR3: CASSFQTGGNSPLHF

J: TRBJ2-3
size: -
V: TRBV10-2
CDR3: CASKSRKSTDTQYF

J: TRBJ2-5
size: -
V: TRBV3-1/TRBV3-2
CDR3: CASSQAPRGETQYF

J: TRBJ2-6
size: once
V: TRBV11-2
CDR3: CASSSREGVISGANVLTF

J: TRBJ1-1
size: -
V: TRBV6-5
CDR3: CASSYSRGVNTEAFF

J: TRBJ1-2
size: -
V: TRBV28
CDR3: CASSLDRAASYTF

J: TRBJ1-1
size: -
V: TRBV12-5
CDR3: CASGLVLGTDIAEAFF

J: TRBJ1-1
size: -
V: TRBV6-5
CDR3: CASSDGHYPEAFF

J: TRBJ2-6
size: -
V: TRBV29-1
CDR3: CSVEGGGNGANVLTF

J: TRBJ1-1
size: -
V: TRBV15
CDR3: CATSRDKNTEAFF

J: TRBJ1-2
size: -
V: TRBV7-8
CDR3: CASARPGQLVYGYTF

J: TRBJ2-1
size: -
V: TRBV24-1
CDR3: CATSDMGQGADEQFF

J: TRBJ1-5
size: -
V: TRBV5-1
CDR3: CASSLDGGRDQPQHF

J: TRBJ1-2
size: -
V: TRBV6-5
CDR3: CASHAGQGSDGYTF

J: TRBJ2-7
size: -
V: TRBV6-6
CDR3: CASSGTPGQGTEQYF

J: TRBJ1-2
size: -
V: TRBV29-1
CDR3: CSVGGGYGYTF

J: TRBJ1-2
size: -
V: TRBV30
CDR3: CAWSVQGGYGYTF

J: TRBJ2-7
size: -
V: TRBV4-3
CDR3: CASSLRTEGEQYF

J: TRBJ2-7
size: -
V: TRBV5-1
CDR3: CASSLASPGEQYF

J: TRBJ1-1
size: -
V: TRBV27
CDR3: CASSLGRGTEAFF